One sample yielded the 19 T cell receptor beta chains listed below, sequenced in a study of yellow fever vaccine responses in identical twins. TCRdb reprocessed the RT-PCR reads via MiXCR and lists one record per CDR3 protein. The sample includes more than 15,000 distinct CDR3 sequences, approximately 79% of them seen just once. The sample consisted of T cells from blood (PBMCs), unsorted or a sorted subset (not recorded which), taken before or after yellow fever vaccination (not recorded which). These receptors all come from a woman younger than 35 who received the yellow fever vaccine.

The chain is built from TRBV29-1 and TRBJ2-1; 9 bases map to TRBD1. CDR1 and CDR2 (germline): SQVTM, ANQGSEA. The CDR3 is made up of 12 amino acids. The V segment lost 8 bases and the J segment 6 bases; nucleotides outside the gene matches: 5. The CDR3 DNA is TGCAGCTCCGACAGGGGGGTCAATGAGCAGTTCTTC. Translating it yields CSSDRGVNEQFF.

The DNA of the CDR3 is TGTGCCATCAGTGAGGGGGCAGGGGGCATGTATGAGCAGTTCTTC. Translation: CAISEGAGGMYEQFF. This chain joins TRBV10-3 and TRBJ2-1; TRBD1 agrees at 8 bases. The germline V gene encodes CDR1 ENHRY and CDR2 SYGVKD. The CDR3 extends over 15 amino acids. V lost 2 bases to trimming and J lost 8 bases; unmatched junction nucleotides: 8.

Remarks on this clonotype: An end of the junction does not agree with germline; a read error may underlie this. V is TRBV18 and J is TRBJ1-1, with 7 nucleotides matching TRBD1. CDR3 length equals 15 residues. Per germline, CDR1 KGHSH and CDR2 LQKENI. CDR3 protein: CASSPQTGLNSEAFF. The CDR3 DNA sequence: TGTGCCAGCTCACCCCAGACAGGGCTGAACAGTGAAGCTTTCTTT.

The J gene is TRBJ1-1, the V gene TRBV29-1; a weak D match, TRBD1 (6 bases). The CDR3 runs 13 residues. The V and J ends lost 7 bases and 1 base respectively, with 13 bases between them. Germline CDR1 reads SQVTM; CDR2 reads ANQGSEA. In nucleotides, the CDR3 is TGCAGCGCTCTGGGACAAACGAACACTGAAGCTTTCTTT. It encodes CSALGQTNTEAFF.

J is TRBJ1-1 and V is TRBV29-1, with 7 bases that match TRBD1. The CDR3 sequence is 14 residues long. Germline V gives CDR1 SQVTM, CDR2 ANQGSEA. Losses at the gene ends were 1 base for V and 3 bases for J; bases not matched to a gene: 5. Here the CDR3 reads CSVEGIGTDTEAFF. The CDR3 DNA follows: TGCAGCGTTGAAGGCATCGGGACAGACACTGAAGCTTTCTTT. Together with reference TRBV29-1 and TRBJ1-1, the CDR3 gives the full variable domain: SAVISQKPSRDICQRGTSLTIQCQVDSQVTMMFWYRQQPGQSLTLIATANQGSEATYESGFVIDKFPISRPNLTFSTLTVSNMSPEDSSIYLCSVEGIGTDTEAFFGQGTRLTVV.

The CDR3 DNA is TGTGCCAGCCTGACTAGCGGGAGAGGCGATGAGCAGTTCTTC. This sequence encodes CASLTSGRGDEQFF. The rearrangement links TRBV2 to TRBJ2-1; 12 nucleotides match TRBD2. The length of the CDR3 is 14 residues. Germline V gene sequence: CDR1 SNHLY, CDR2 FYNNEI. V shed 8 bases and J 8 bases; nucleotides not matched to a gene: 7.

The chain couples TRBV6-4 to TRBJ1-2; D remains unclear. Germline V lookup: CDR1 MRHNA, CDR2 SNTAGT. CDR3 length: 10 amino acids. Trimming pared 6 bases from V and 5 bases from J, leaving 4 bases between. The CDR3 spells CASSKYGYTF. DNA for the CDR3: TGTGCCAGCAGCAAATATGGCTACACCTTC.

V usage is TRBV2 and J usage is TRBJ2-1; a weak D match, TRBD1 (6 bases). The CDR3 has 15 amino acids. Germline V CDR1 and CDR2: SNHLY, FYNNEI. The V gene lost 3 bases and the J gene lost 0 bases, with 9 bases spanning the gap. The CDR3 reads CASSEGTFSYNEQFF. The CDR3 coding sequence is TGTGCCAGCAGTGAGGGGACATTCTCCTACAATGAGCAGTTCTTC.

The rearrangement uses TRBV29-1 and TRBJ1-2; no reliable D call. CDR3 size: 12 residues. Germline values: CDR1 SQVTM, CDR2 ANQGSEA. Trimming took off 0 bases at V and 3 bases at J, with 5 bases between the two ends. The CDR3 region has the DNA TGCAGCGTTGAAGATCGTTACTATGGCTACACCTTC. Translating it yields CSVEDRYYGYTF.

A word on this clonotype: Possible read error: a much larger clone is one base away. This chain links TRBV15 with TRBJ1-3; weak D call: TRBD1 (5 bases). V lost 10 bases, J lost 3 bases, and 16 bases lay in between. The V gene's germline CDR1 is LNHNV and CDR2 YYDKDF (reference sequence). The CDR3 has 14 amino acids. The CDR3 reads CAILGEASGNTIYF. CDR3 DNA sequence: TGTGCCATCTTGGGGGAGGCGAGTGGAAACACCATATATTTT.

This chain joins TRBV7-9 and TRBJ2-3; 9 bases are a match to TRBD2. The germline CDR1 and CDR2 sequences are SEHNR and FQNEAQ (reference sequence). The CDR3 is 18 amino acids. The V segment lost 2 bases and the J segment 5 bases; nucleotides outside the gene matches: 14. The CDR3: CASSLPQREAAGRDTQYF. CDR3 sequence (DNA): TGTGCCAGCAGCTTACCACAGCGGGAGGCCGCCGGTAGAGATACGCAGTATTTT.

The gene calls are TRBV29-1 and TRBJ2-2; D is undetermined. Germline-derived CDR1 and CDR2 are SQVTM and ANQGSEA. The CDR3 length is 18 residues. Trimming stripped 6 bases from V and 3 bases from J, with 26 bases between. The CDR3 coding sequence is TGCAGCGTCTCCCGTCAGAGACCTGGTGGGTGGGACACCGGGGAGCTGTTTTTT. This encodes CSVSRQRPGGWDTGELFF.

The V call is TRBV29-1, the J call TRBJ2-5; weak D call: TRBD1 (6 bases). This CDR3 has 13 residues. Trimming took 4 bases from V and 3 from J, leaving 12 bases between them. CDR1 SQVTM and CDR2 ANQGSEA come from the germline V gene. The DNA of the CDR3 is TGCAGCGTTGTCTGGACAGTCAAAGAGACCCAGTACTTC. Residues: CSVVWTVKETQYF.

The chain combines TRBV5-1 with TRBJ2-1; 11 bases agree with TRBD2. The CDR3 covers 15 residues. CDR1 SGHRS and CDR2 YFSETQ come from the germline V gene. V lost 3 bases, J lost 3 bases, and 2 bases stayed unmatched. CDR3: CASSSGTSGYNEQFF. The DNA for the CDR3 is TGCGCCAGCAGCTCCGGGACTAGCGGCTACAATGAGCAGTTCTTC.

The rearrangement uses TRBV20-1 and TRBJ1-5; no clear D gene. With 0 bases removed from V and 6 bases from J, the gap between germline ends came to 6 bases. Germline V gene data show CDR1 as DFQATT and CDR2 as SNEGSKA (reference sequence). The CDR3 is made up of 12 amino acids. The CDR3 here is CSARDPGQPQHF. The CDR3 region has the DNA TGCAGTGCTAGAGATCCGGGTCAGCCCCAGCATTTT.

The chain couples TRBV19 to TRBJ2-1, with 7 nucleotides matching TRBD1. The CDR3 consists of 14 residues. V lost 5 bases, J lost 5 bases, and 6 bases stayed unmatched. Germline CDR1 and CDR2: LNHDA and SQIVND (reference sequence). CDR3 amino acids: CASSHRDRHNEQFF. The CDR3 bases are TGTGCCAGTAGTCACCGGGACAGACACAATGAGCAGTTCTTC.

The chain couples TRBV4-1 to TRBJ1-6; D not certain. The V and J ends lost 2 bases and 6 bases respectively, with 11 bases between them. This CDR3 is built from 15 residues. Germline CDR1 is MGHRA and CDR2 is YSYEKL. The CDR3 region has the DNA TGCGCCAGCAGCCAATCGGGAGAACGTAATTCACCCCTCCACTTT. Translated, it gives CASSQSGERNSPLHF.

This clonotype was detected a few times. V and J are TRBV4-2 and TRBJ1-1; D gene ambiguous. CDR1 and CDR2 from the germline V gene are LGHNA and YNFKEQ. V lost 0 bases to trimming and J lost 11 bases, with 13 bases between them. The length of the CDR3 is 13 residues. CDR3 sequence (DNA): TGTGCCAGCAGCCAAGATCGGGAGGGTGCGGCTTTCTTT. Translating it yields CASSQDREGAAFF.

J is TRBJ2-7 and V is TRBV28; D is uncertain. Trimming pared 3 bases from V and 3 bases from J, leaving 9 bases between. Germline V gene sequence: CDR1 MDHEN, CDR2 SYDVKM. The CDR3 is made up of 13 amino acids. In DNA form, the CDR3 reads TGTGCCAGCAGTTTCGCGGAATTCTACGAGCAGTACTTC. Protein product: CASSFAEFYEQYF.